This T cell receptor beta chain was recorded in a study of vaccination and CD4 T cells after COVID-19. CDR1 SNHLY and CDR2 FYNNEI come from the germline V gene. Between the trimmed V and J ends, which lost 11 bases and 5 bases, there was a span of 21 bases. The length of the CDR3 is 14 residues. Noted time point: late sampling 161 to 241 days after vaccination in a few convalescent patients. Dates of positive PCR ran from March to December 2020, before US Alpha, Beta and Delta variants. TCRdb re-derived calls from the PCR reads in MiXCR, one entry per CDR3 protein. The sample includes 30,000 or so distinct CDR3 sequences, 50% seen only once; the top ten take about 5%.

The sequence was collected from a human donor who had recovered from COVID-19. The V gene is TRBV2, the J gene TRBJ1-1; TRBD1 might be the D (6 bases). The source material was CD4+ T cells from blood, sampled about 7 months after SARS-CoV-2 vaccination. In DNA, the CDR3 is TGTGCCGGAGAGGCGTTGGGGGGGCGTACTGAAGCTTTCTTT. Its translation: CAGEALGGRTEAFF.